Below are 13 T cell receptor beta chains sequenced from a single sample in a study of T-cell reconstitution after alpha-beta-depleted transplantation in children. This sample's TCRbeta library carried unique molecular identifier barcodes. TCRdb ran MiXCR on the PCR reads and lists one entry per CDR3 protein. The sample lists 250,000 to 400,000 distinct CDR3 sequences; more than 20% were seen once. Material: PBMCs, mostly from graft donor cells, obtained 180 days after TCRalphabeta/CD19-depleted stem cell transplant. These receptors all stem from a male patient aged 10 to 17 who had a stem cell transplant for acute lymphoblastic leukemia, so the T cells may come from the graft donor.

In its sample, this clonotype was seen once. The chain has TRBV4-1 and TRBJ2-7; D might be TRBD2 (7 bases). CDR1 is MGHRA, CDR2 YSYEKL, per germline. The CDR3 is 16 residues long. Trimming stripped 0 bases from V and 1 base from J, with 13 bases between. The CDR3 protein is CASSQEGGRYSYEQYF. DNA of the CDR3: TGCGCCAGCAGCCAAGAGGGGGGGCGGTATTCCTACGAGCAGTACTTC.

This clonotype came up a few times. V gene TRBV5-1 combines with J gene TRBJ2-3; D gene uncertain. Germline V gene data show CDR1 as SGHRS and CDR2 as YFSETQ. Between the trimmed V and J ends, which lost 1 base and 2 bases, there was a span of 17 bases. The CDR3 consists of 17 residues. The DNA for the CDR3 is TGCGCCAGCAGCTTGCCTCAGTGGGCCGTCTCCACAGATACGCAGTATTTT. Its protein product is CASSLPQWAVSTDTQYF.

This rearrangement joins TRBV28 to TRBJ2-7; D is perhaps TRBD2 (5 bases). The germline gives CDR1 MDHEN, CDR2 SYDVKM. Deletions cut 3 bases from V and 2 bases from J, with 11 bases between. This CDR3 spans 14 amino acids. CDR3 loop: CASSFLTGTYEQYF. The DNA of the CDR3 is TGTGCCAGCAGTTTCCTGACGGGAACCTACGAGCAGTACTTC.

The chain carries TRBV12-3 or TRBV12-4 and TRBJ1-2; no clear D. The length of the CDR3 is 12 residues. Trimming took 6 bases from V and 0 from J, leaving 5 bases between them. CDR3 protein: CASSHSNYGYTF. CDR3 in DNA: TGTGCCAGCAGCCATTCTAACTATGGCTACACCTTC.

In its sample, this clonotype was seen a few times. The V call is TRBV12-3 or TRBV12-4, the J call TRBJ2-7; D unclear. V was pared by 4 bases and J by 0 bases, with 10 bases between. The CDR3 totals 14 residues. The CDR3 reads CASSSPGSSYEQYF. The CDR3 DNA follows: TGTGCCAGCAGTTCCCCCGGGTCCTCCTACGAGCAGTACTTC.

The chain links TRBV19 to TRBJ1-5; the match to TRBD1 covers 7 bases. Germline CDR1 reads LNHDA; CDR2 reads SQIVND (reference sequence). Losses at the gene ends were 4 bases for V and 7 bases for J; bases not matched to a gene: 10. The CDR3 runs to 15 residues. CDR3 in amino acids: CASSTVDRARQPQHF. The DNA of the CDR3 is TGTGCCAGTAGTACAGTCGACAGGGCCCGGCAGCCCCAGCATTTT.

Concerning this clonotype itself: A single base separates this from a much larger clone, so it may be a read error. This is likely a read error, given that the CDR3 carries no conserved phenylalanine or tryptophan at its end. CDR3 nucleotides: TGTGCCAGCAGTTCCCTAGCCCCAGAGACCCAGTACTTG. Translation gives CASSSLAPETQYL. The chain combines TRBV12-3 or TRBV12-4 with TRBJ2-5; D perhaps matches TRBD2 (5 bases). V was trimmed by 4 bases and J by 4 bases, leaving 10 bases between them. The CDR3 totals 13 residues.

This clonotype was recorded a few times. The J gene is TRBJ1-5, the V gene TRBV12-3 or TRBV12-4, with D tentatively TRBD1 (5 bases). Trimming took off 5 bases at V and 4 bases at J, with 9 bases between the two ends. The CDR3 extends over 13 amino acids. CDR3 nucleotide sequence: TGTGCCAGCAGTCGTCCAGGGAATCAGCCCCAGCATTTT. Translating it yields CASSRPGNQPQHF.

This chain uses TRBV20-1 with TRBJ1-1; possibly TRBD1 for D (5 bases). Germline V CDR1 and CDR2: DFQATT, SNEGSKA (reference sequence). The CDR3 loop spans 13 amino acids. The V end was cut by 3 bases, the J end by 7 bases, with 15 bases between. CDR3 DNA sequence: TGCAGTGCTAGTCGGGGAGGAAGGGGTGAAGCTTTCTTT. Its protein product is CSASRGGRGEAFF.

In its sample, this clonotype was seen many times. The chain is built from TRBV11-1 and TRBJ2-7, with D hard to call. CDR1 SGHAT and CDR2 FQDESV come from the germline V gene (reference sequence). Trimming shortened V by 6 bases and J by 3 bases, and 9 bases separated the two germline ends. The CDR3 spans 12 residues. The CDR3 DNA follows: TGTGCCAGCAGTCGACGGAGCTACGAGCAGTACTTC. Protein sequence: CASSRRSYEQYF.

The V call is TRBV5-1, the J call TRBJ1-2; TRBD1 might be the D (5 bases). Germline V gene sequence: CDR1 SGHRS, CDR2 YFSETQ. Trimming pared 4 bases from V and 6 bases from J, leaving 16 bases between. The CDR3 is made up of 14 amino acids. The CDR3 loop reads CASSRLGEGHGYTF. CDR3 nucleotide sequence: TGCGCCAGCAGCCGCCTAGGGGAGGGCCATGGCTACACCTTC.

This sequence joins TRBV27 and TRBJ2-7, with a weak D call TRBD2 (5 bases). Germline values: CDR1 MNHEY, CDR2 SMNVEV (reference sequence). CDR3 length: 15 amino acids. The V gene lost 0 bases and the J gene lost 0 bases, with 9 bases spanning the gap. CDR3 nucleotides: TGTGCCAGCAGTTTATCAGCGGAAATCTCCTACGAGCAGTACTTC. Protein: CASSLSAEISYEQYF.

This clonotype was counted only a few times. The rearrangement joins TRBV12-5 to TRBJ1-4; TRBD1 matches 7 bases. CDR1 is LGHNT, CDR2 FRNRAP, per germline. This CDR3 contains 21 residues. The J segment lost 7 bases and the V segment lost 5 bases, leaving 28 bases of the junction unmatched. CDR3 sequence: CASGLSTGSIGRPTLGEKLFF. CDR3 sequence (DNA): TGTGCTAGTGGTCTCTCGACAGGGTCGATAGGAAGGCCCACACTCGGTGAAAAACTGTTTTTT.